This section outlines one T cell receptor (beta chain) sequence together with its context. Its antigen is still unknown. Base-call qualities are not available, and no considerably larger clone is one nucleotide away. TCR beta CDR3 regions were amplified by multiplex PCR with the immunoSEQ immune profiling system according to the manufacturer's instructions. An Illumina NextSeq system was used to carry out the sequencing. The authors processed their data as follows. Sequence data were processed on the immunoSEQ Analyzer platform, and clonality was calculated as the square root of Simpson's index of productive rearrangements. Jensen-Shannon distance served as the measure of similarity in V and J usage, while OLGA was used to compute CDR3 generation probabilities. The immuneACCESS database (August 2020) and VDJdb (December 2020) were searched for shared CDR3 sequences. TCRdb holds this immuneACCESS table with in-frame rearrangements only. Some clones are missing; in checked studies, unresolved V genes explain under half, and the rest has no known cause. For V, J and clone size, that table is used; D and trimming come from the DNA. This sample is represented by roughly 25,000 clones; approximately 96% of them were singletons. 2.7% of the sample is in the top ten clones.

The sample originates from a study of monozygotic twins with cystic fibrosis (dated by TCRdb to the early 2020s). The study in broad terms: Approximately 3.2 micrograms of fragmented DNA went through 15 PCR cycles to produce barcoded libraries. Data for three of the twin pairs had already been reported earlier in a different context. On the day blood was drawn, the twins' weight-for-height and FEVPerc (FEV1 disease centile) were ranked against those of the approximately 1,000 cohort participants. The study compared TCR beta repertoires within and between 16 monozygotic twin pairs with cystic fibrosis to assess genetic influence on V and J gene usage. The cohort comprised ten female and six male twin pairs aged about 2.0 to 40 years, median 9.1 years, mostly children and adolescents. Here is what the overall study found, with its caveats: No association turned up between shared CDR3 numbers and age, concordance or disease severity, and the cohort was small. Significantly higher nucleotide-identical clonotype sharing was observed within monozygotic CF twin pairs than between unrelated CF individuals (P = 0.000026, Mann-Whitney). V gene usage was most similar to the co-twin for 13 of 16 pairs, and J usage for 8 of 16 pairs, suggesting genetic constraints. Simpson clonality was found to be generally low (median approximately 0.0086), suggesting a naive-dominated repertoire, although higher clonality was observed in the most severely affected patients.

CDR1 and CDR2 (MGHRA, YSYEKL) derive from the germline V gene. The CDR3 has 17 amino acids, counting the end cysteine and phenylalanine. The DNA shown is the 51-base CDR3, in frame from base 1. V is clipped by 0 bases and J by 3 bases, and the sequence between their germline boundaries is 15 bases long. The twin pairs came from the European Cystic Fibrosis Twin and Sibling Study Cohort, a cohort that recruited patients from 158 CF clinics across 14 European countries. Zygosity and CFTR genotype were confirmed in-house, and zygosity was tested by multiplex PCR of nine short tandem repeat loci. Each twin gave a peripheral blood sample, and clinical parameters were documented on that same day of blood sampling. Genomic DNA was isolated from peripheral blood cells with phenol/chloroform and kept in TE buffer at 4 degrees C.

This TCR was recovered from a girl aged 2-10 years with cystic fibrosis. The sequence is built from TRBV4-1 and TRBJ1-5; the D gene is possibly TRBD1, with 6 bases matching. Sequencing was performed on blood. The nucleotides are TGCGCCAGCAGCCAAGATCACGGCAGGGGCGTCAATCAGCCCCAGCATTTT. Translated, this gives CASSQDHGRGVNQPQHF.